The present T cell receptor (beta chain) was sequenced within a study of blood T cells in healthy people across ages. In the study overall: Template switching recovered approximately one barcoded beta molecule for every two T cells.

Using a J-beta primer mix together with a sample-barcoded 5' primer, a second PCR was run for 7 to 11 cycles. Each of the samples gave a minimum of 2.5 million paired-end reads that contained CDR3. A single record per CDR3 protein comes from TCRdb applying MiXCR to the 5' RACE reads. The data contain 1.5 million to 2 million distinct CDR3 sequences, around 42% of them singletons. Of note for this clonotype: What it recognizes is unknown.

CDR3 length: 13 residues. Germline V gene data show CDR1 as SSHAT and CDR2 as FNYEAQ (reference sequence). The germline V and J ends were trimmed by 1 base and 7 bases, with 7 bases remaining between them. Whole-study results and caveats: TCR beta diversity tracked closely with naive T cell percentage. For the donors, CMV status was unknown and possibly confounded expanded clonotype changes.

This chain connects TRBV7-7 to TRBJ1-4; D gene uncertain. Material: blood. This clonotype originated in a human donor in good health. The DNA of the CDR3 is TGTGCCAGCAGCTTAGAACCGGGTGAAAAACTGTTTTTT. Translated, it gives CASSLEPGEKLFF.